The sequence of this T cell receptor beta chain was determined in a study of shared clonotypes between healthy human individuals. Study-level findings and limits: A handful of donors had 4% to 6.5% of their naive CD4 clonotypes in common.

Germline assignment: CDR1 SGHAT and CDR2 FQNNGV. CDR3 length: 14 residues. V lost 5 bases and J lost 3; bases outside the gene matches: 3. It was CD45RO-negative cells, positively selected for CCR7, that made up naive CD8 cells, with terminally differentiated effector memory CD45RA+ cells excluded. TCRdb's table, derived via immunoSEQ multiplex PCR, lists solely in-frame clones and lacks some. The sample shows about 2 million clones, over 85% of them seen only once. This clone was recorded a few times. As yet, its antigen is unknown. The same CDR3 can be traced to other DNA sequences in this sample. V usage is TRBV11-2 and J usage is TRBJ2-7, with 11 bases fitting TRBD1. The sample taken for sequencing was naive CD8+ T cells sorted from blood. This TCR derives from a man aged 18 to 35 in good health. In DNA form, the CDR3 reads TGTGCCAGCAGCCCGGGGACAGGGGGCTACGAGCAGTACTTC. This codes for CASSPGTGGYEQYF.